The next 21 T cell receptor beta chains were all read from a single sample in a study of blood T cell repertoires in COVID-19. Clones were sequenced by immunoSEQ multiplex PCR, and TCRdb holds only the in-frame ones, with some missing. Among 50,000 to 75,000 clones listed, more than 75% were seen once. Sequencing was done on a sample of peripheral blood. Receptor source: a man in his sixties with COVID-19, enrolled during active disease.

This clone was seen a handful of times. This chain uses TRBV28 with TRBJ1-1; 12 nucleotides agree with TRBD1. CDR3 length equals 17 residues. V gave up 7 bases and J gave up 4 bases; unmatched junction bases: 13. Germline values: CDR1 MDHEN, CDR2 SYDVKM. In nucleotides, the CDR3 is TGTGCCAGCATAACCCAGCCGGGACAGGGGGCGCGCACTGAAGCTTTCTTT. Encoded protein: CASITQPGQGARTEAFF.

This clone was observed a few times. This sequence joins TRBV9 and TRBJ2-5; possible D gene TRBD2, 6 bases. Trimming removed 4 bases from V and 0 bases from J, with 13 bases in between. Germline CDR1 reads SGDLS; CDR2 reads YYNGEE. There are 15 residues in the CDR3. As DNA, the CDR3 is TGTGCCAGCAGCCCTCATCGGGGGAACCAAGAGACCCAGTACTTC. Protein: CASSPHRGNQETQYF.

The V gene is TRBV6-1, the J gene TRBJ2-1; D is uncertain. V was shortened by 0 bases and J by 2 bases, with 8 bases between the two germline ends. The CDR3 covers 15 residues. Germline values: CDR1 MNHNS, CDR2 SASEGT. The CDR3 DNA reads TGTGCCAGCAGTGAAGCGAGGTACCCCTACAATGAGCAGTTCTTC. This codes for CASSEARYPYNEQFF.

The CDR3 DNA reads as TGTGCCAGCAGCAAACGCAGCACAGCAACCTACGAGCAGTACTTC. This sequence encodes CASSKRSTATYEQYF. The rearrangement joins TRBV21-1 to TRBJ2-7; the table's TRBD1 call for D was not verified on the DNA. TRBV21-1 is a documented pseudogene. This CDR3 region has 15 residues.

The chain couples TRBV7-9 to TRBJ2-1, with D perhaps matching TRBD1 (5 bases). Germline V CDR1 and CDR2: SEHNR, FQNEAQ (reference sequence). V was shortened by 3 bases and J by 5 bases, with 11 bases between the two germline ends. The CDR3 is 14 residues long. The CDR3 DNA reads as TGTGCCAGCAGCTTCCAGGGCGGACACAATGAGCAGTTCTTC. It yields the protein CASSFQGGHNEQFF.

In DNA form, the CDR3 reads TGCGCCAGCAGCCAAGCAGGGGATAGCGGCTACACCTTC. Translating it yields CASSQAGDSGYTF. The chain carries TRBV4-1 and TRBJ1-2; tentative D call: TRBD1 (6 bases). V was pared by 1 base and J by 8 bases, with 11 bases between. The CDR3 spans 13 residues. Germline values: CDR1 MGHRA, CDR2 YSYEKL.

This chain connects TRBV7-3 to TRBJ1-1; possibly TRBD1 for D (5 bases). Germline values: CDR1 SGHTA, CDR2 FQGTGA. Trimming took off 2 bases at V and 3 bases at J, with 7 bases between the two ends. The CDR3 has 13 amino acids. In nucleotides, the CDR3 is TGTGCCAGCAGCTTACAGGGCTACACTGAAGCTTTCTTT. Translated: CASSLQGYTEAFF.

This clone showed up many times. J is TRBJ1-1 and V is TRBV2, with D perhaps TRBD1 (6 bases). V lost 2 bases and J lost 1, with 14 bases in between. Germline V gene lookup returns CDR1 SNHLY and CDR2 FYNNEI. The CDR3 has 16 residues. The CDR3 region is CASSESWGGGNTEAFF. CDR3 DNA sequence: TGTGCCAGCAGTGAAAGTTGGGGAGGGGGGAACACTGAAGCTTTCTTT.

This sequence joins TRBV3-1 (or the pseudogene TRBV3-2) and TRBJ1-2; the match to TRBD1 covers 9 bases. Losses at the gene ends were 0 bases for V and 12 bases for J; bases not matched to a gene: 8. Germline V gene sequence: CDR1 LGHDT, CDR2 YNNKEL (reference sequence). The CDR3 spans 14 residues. The CDR3 DNA sequence: TGTGCCAGCAGCCAAGATCCGGACAGGGGAAGGGACACCTTC. Translation: CASSQDPDRGRDTF.

This clone has just a few counts. The chain employs TRBV4-2 and TRBJ1-5; 8 bases line up with TRBD1. The V and J ends lost 3 bases and 4 bases, in that order; junction bases with no gene match: 14. Germline-derived CDR1 and CDR2 are LGHNA and YNFKEQ. This CDR3 contains 18 residues. CDR3 sequence reads: CASSQDLTGGERNQPQHF. In nucleotides, the CDR3 is TGTGCCAGCAGCCAGGACCTTACAGGGGGAGAGAGAAATCAGCCCCAGCATTTT.

V is TRBV5-1 and J is TRBJ1-2; possible D gene TRBD1, 6 bases. V lost 3 bases, J lost 1 base, and 13 bases lay in between. This CDR3 contains 15 residues. Looked up from germline, CDR1 is SGHRS and CDR2 is YFSETQ. CDR3 DNA: TGCGCCAGCAGCTCTGGGCAGGGGCGTAACTATGGCTACACCTTC. Amino acids: CASSSGQGRNYGYTF. Full variable domain (missing parts from reference TRBV5-1 and TRBJ1-2): KAGVTQTPRYLIKTRGQQVTLSCSPISGHRSVSWYQQTPGQGLQFLFEYFSETQRNKGNFPGRFSGRQFSNSRSEMNVSTLELGDSALYLCASSSGQGRNYGYTFGSGTRLTVV.

This clone was seen just once. The rearrangement links TRBV12-3 or TRBV12-4 to TRBJ2-7, with D perhaps matching TRBD1 (5 bases). V gave up 8 bases and J gave up 3 bases, with 11 bases separating them. CDR3 length: 12 amino acids. CDR3 in DNA: TGTGCCAGCGGACGTGACAGCTACGAGCAGTACTTC. It codes for CASGRDSYEQYF.

The rearrangement uses TRBV2 and TRBJ2-7; 10 bases are shared with TRBD1. V gave up 4 bases and J gave up 8 bases; unmatched junction bases: 8. The CDR3 runs to 14 residues. CDR1 is SNHLY, CDR2 FYNNEI, per germline. This CDR3 reads CASSASGTGVKQYF. The CDR3 DNA reads TGTGCCAGCAGTGCCTCCGGGACAGGGGTAAAGCAGTACTTC.

This chain links TRBV5-1 with TRBJ2-3; TRBD2 matches 7 bases. There are 16 residues in the CDR3. Germline V gene sequence: CDR1 SGHRS, CDR2 YFSETQ. V was clipped by 4 bases and J by 3 bases; unmatched bases: 11. CDR3 protein: CASSQSMGGGTDTQYF. CDR3 in DNA: TGCGCCAGCAGCCAAAGTATGGGCGGGGGTACAGATACGCAGTATTTT.

The chain uses TRBV4-1 and TRBJ1-5, with D tentatively TRBD1 (5 bases). Looked up from germline, CDR1 is MGHRA and CDR2 is YSYEKL. The CDR3 has 14 amino acids. V dropped 1 base and J dropped 3 bases, with 7 bases sitting between them. The CDR3 protein is CASSQVGANQPQHF. The CDR3 DNA follows: TGCGCCAGCAGCCAAGTTGGGGCCAATCAGCCCCAGCATTTT.

The CDR3 sequence is CASSRWTESYGYTF. DNA of the CDR3: TGTGCCAGCAGTCGGTGGACAGAAAGCTATGGCTACACCTTC. The chain employs TRBV6-6 and TRBJ1-2; a possible D gene is TRBD1 (6 bases). The V end was cut by 5 bases, the J end by 4 bases, with 14 bases between. The CDR3 loop spans 14 amino acids. CDR1 is MNHNY, CDR2 SVGAGI, per germline (reference sequence).

A few counts support this clone. The chain links TRBV6-5 to TRBJ1-5; D is ambiguous. CDR1 MNHEY and CDR2 SVGAGI come from the germline V gene. This CDR3 has 13 residues. V was shortened by 4 bases and J by 5 bases, with 9 bases between the two germline ends. The CDR3 sequence: CASSLGRYQPQHF. The CDR3 DNA reads as TGTGCCAGCAGTTTAGGGAGGTATCAGCCCCAGCATTTT.

The chain is built from TRBV21-1 and TRBJ2-5; TRBD2 is the table's D call and was not checked against the DNA. TRBV21-1 is a known pseudogene. The CDR3 length is 17 residues. The CDR3 loop reads CASSKRHSGPRQETQYF. The CDR3 DNA follows: TGTGCCAGCAGCAAAAGACATAGCGGGCCGCGCCAAGAGACCCAGTACTTC.

The chain recombines TRBV5-1 with TRBJ2-2, with TRBD1 matching over 8 bases. With 7 bases clipped from V and 4 bases from J, the junction kept 6 bases outside the gene matches. This CDR3 contains 14 residues. CDR1 is SGHRS, CDR2 YFSETQ, per germline. CDR3: CASLGQAPTGELFF. Written as DNA, the CDR3 is TGCGCCAGCTTGGGACAGGCCCCCACCGGGGAGCTGTTTTTT.

This chain joins TRBV6-1 and TRBJ2-5, with D perhaps matching TRBD1 (5 bases). The CDR3 consists of 15 residues. V shed 2 bases and J shed 5 bases, with 15 bases lying between them. The germline V gene encodes CDR1 MNHNS and CDR2 SASEGT. CDR3 in amino acids: CASSEPAGPGETQYF. Written as DNA, the CDR3 is TGTGCCAGCAGTGAACCTGCTGGTCCAGGGGAGACCCAGTACTTC.

V usage is TRBV5-1 and J usage is TRBJ2-1; TRBD2 matches 7 bases. The J segment lost 6 bases and the V segment lost 7 bases, leaving 7 bases of the junction unmatched. Germline V CDR1 and CDR2: SGHRS, YFSETQ. The CDR3 has 13 amino acids. The CDR3 DNA is TGCGCCAGCCGGGAGTCGGGGGGCAATGAGCAGTTCTTC. This codes for CASRESGGNEQFF. Based on the CDR3 plus reference TRBV5-1 and TRBJ2-1, the full variable domain is KAGVTQTPRYLIKTRGQQVTLSCSPISGHRSVSWYQQTPGQGLQFLFEYFSETQRNKGNFPGRFSGRQFSNSRSEMNVSTLELGDSALYLCASRESGGNEQFFGPGTRLTVL.